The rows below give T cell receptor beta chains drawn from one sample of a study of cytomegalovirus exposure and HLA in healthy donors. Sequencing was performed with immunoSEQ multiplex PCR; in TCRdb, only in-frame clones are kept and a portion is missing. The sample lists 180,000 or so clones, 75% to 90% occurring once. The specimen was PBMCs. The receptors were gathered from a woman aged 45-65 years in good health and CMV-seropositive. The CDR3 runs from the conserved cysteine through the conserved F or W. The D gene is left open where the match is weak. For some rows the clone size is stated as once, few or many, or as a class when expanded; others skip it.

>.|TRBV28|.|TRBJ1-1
TGTGCCAGCAGTTGGCCCTTGAACACTGAAGCTTTCTTT
CASSWPLNTEAFF
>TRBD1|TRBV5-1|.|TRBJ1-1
TGCGCCAGCAGCGGACAGGGCTTGGCCACTGAAGCTTTCTTT
CASSGQGLATEAFF
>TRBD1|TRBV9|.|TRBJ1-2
TGTGCCAGCAGCGTAGGTGACCGACAGGGGGACAACTATGGCTACACCTTC
CASSVGDRQGDNYGYTF
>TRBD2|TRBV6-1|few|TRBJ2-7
TGTGCCAGCAGTGCCTGGACTAGCGGCGAGCAGTACTTC
CASSAWTSGEQYF
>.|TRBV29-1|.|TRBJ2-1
TGCAGCGTGAACCGGGACACCTACAATGAGCAGTTCTTC
CSVNRDTYNEQFF
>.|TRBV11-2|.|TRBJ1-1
TGTGCCAGCAGCTCGAGGGCGAGGGGGACTGAAGCTTTCTTT
CASSSRARGTEAFF
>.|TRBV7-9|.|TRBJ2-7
TGTGCCAGCAGCCCCGATGGGCTGCCCTCGTACGAGCAGTACTTC
CASSPDGLPSYEQYF
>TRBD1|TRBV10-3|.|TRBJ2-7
TGTGCCATCAGTGAGTCCCAACAGGGGGACTACGAGCAGTACTTC
CAISESQQGDYEQYF
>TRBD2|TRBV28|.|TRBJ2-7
TGTGCCAGCAGTCCCCCCGGGGGAGGGCCGGGAGAGCAGTACTTC
CASSPPGGGPGEQYF
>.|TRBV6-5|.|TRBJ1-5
TGTGCCAGCAGAGCCACAGGGTCTCAGCCCCAGCATTTT
CASRATGSQPQHF
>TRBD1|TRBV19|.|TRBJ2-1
TGTGCCAGTAGTAGACCGGGACAGAATACCCACAATGAGCAGTTCTTC
CASSRPGQNTHNEQFF
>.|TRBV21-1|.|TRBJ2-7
TGTGCCAGCAGTTCTACTCCACTAGTCAGTCTTAACGAGCAGTACTTC
CASSSTPLVSLNEQYF
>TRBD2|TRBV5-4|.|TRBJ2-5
TGTGCCAGCAGTCCATCGGGGGGAAGAGAGACCCAGTACTTC
CASSPSGGRETQYF
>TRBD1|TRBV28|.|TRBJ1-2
TGTGCCAGCAGTTTATCCCAGGGGGCGATCTATGGCTACACCTTC
CASSLSQGAIYGYTF
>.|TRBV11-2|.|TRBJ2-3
TGTGCCAGCAGCCTTATGGCGGGTGTAAGCACAGATACGCAGTATTTT
CASSLMAGVSTDTQYF
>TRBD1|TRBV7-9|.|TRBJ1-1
TGTGCCAGCAGCCCCCGAGACAGGGGGAAAACTGAAGCTTTCTTT
CASSPRDRGKTEAFF
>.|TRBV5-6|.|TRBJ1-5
TGTGCCAGCAGCTTTCGGACAAGCAATCAGCCCCAGCATTTT
CASSFRTSNQPQHF
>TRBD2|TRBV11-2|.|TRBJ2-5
TGTGCCAGCAGCTTACGACGGGGGGCCCAGTACTTC
CASSLRRGAQYF
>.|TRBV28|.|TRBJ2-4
TGTGCCAGCAGTTTAATTGGACAACACGGAAACATTCAGTACTTC
CASSLIGQHGNIQYF
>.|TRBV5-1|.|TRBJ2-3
TGCGCCAGCAGCTTAGCTAGCTATTCCACAGATACGCAGTATTTT
CASSLASYSTDTQYF
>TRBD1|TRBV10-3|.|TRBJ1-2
TGTGCCATCAGTGAGAGCCTGACAGGGGCCCATGGCTACACCTTC
CAISESLTGAHGYTF
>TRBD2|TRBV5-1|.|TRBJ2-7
TGCGCCAGCAGCTTGGGTGGAAGCGGCGGGGGCTACGAGCAGTACTTC
CASSLGGSGGGYEQYF
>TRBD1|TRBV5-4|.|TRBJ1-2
TGTGCCAGCAGTCTAAATACAGGGGCCCGCTATGGCTACACCTTC
CASSLNTGARYGYTF
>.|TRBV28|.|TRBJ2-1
TGTGCCAGCAGTCCGGACTTGGAGAAGGTAGAGCAGTTCTTC
CASSPDLEKVEQFF
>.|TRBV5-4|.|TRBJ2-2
TGTGCCAGCAGCCTGATGCGGGAAAACACCGGGGAGCTGTTTTTT
CASSLMRENTGELFF
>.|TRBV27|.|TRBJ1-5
TGTGCCAGCAGTTTAATCTCTGGCGCCAGGCGGGGGCCCCAGCATTTT
CASSLISGARRGPQHF
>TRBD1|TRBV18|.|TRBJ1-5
TGTGCCAGCTCACCCGGACAGGCAAGGGAGCAGCCCCAGCATTTT
CASSPGQAREQPQHF
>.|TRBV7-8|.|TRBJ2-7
TGTGCCAGCAGTCAGAGCGGCGAGCAGTACTTC
CASSQSGEQYF
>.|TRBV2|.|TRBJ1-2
TGTGCCAGCAGTGTTTTTTCCAGTCCTAACTATGGCTACACCTTC
CASSVFSSPNYGYTF
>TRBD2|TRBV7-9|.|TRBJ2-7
TGTGCCAGCAGCTTAGGACTAGCAGACTACGAGCAGTACTTC
CASSLGLADYEQYF